The following is a T cell receptor beta chain sequence with its context. Its antigen is as yet unknown. The data were obtained in a study of shared clonotypes between healthy human individuals. The overall study: Every donor yielded three CD4 naive, three CD4 memory, two CD8 naive and one CD8 memory plate. Points from the study as a whole: Limited genetic and exposure-history diversity came from having few donors. Generation probabilities were higher for clonotypes shared across all four sorted-subset donors than for unshared ones.

The CDR3 length is 18 residues. V trimming: 0 bases; J trimming: 7 bases; junction bases outside the gene matches: 10. CDR1 and CDR2 from the germline V gene are LNHDA and SQIVND (reference sequence). For each subset, genomic DNA was distributed in equal portions over several immunoSEQ plates. Repertoires were generated with immunoSEQ multiplex PCR, while TCRdb's copy carries only in-frame clones and drops some. Here the sample spans 980,000 or so clones, 76% being singletons. Sequenced sample: memory CD4+ T cells sorted from blood. Documented subset: CD45RA-negative fraction. The genes are TRBV19 and TRBJ2-1; 12 bases match TRBD2. This receptor was taken from a man aged 18 to 29 in good health. The CDR3 region has the DNA TGTGCCAGTAGTATAGATCGCGCTAGCGGGAGGGAAATAAATGAGCAGTTCTTC. Protein product: CASSIDRASGREINEQFF.